The 27 T cell receptor beta chains listed next were all sequenced from one sample in a study of T cells in women clearing cervical HPV infection (dated 2018 in TCRdb). The receptor library was made with the immunoSEQ multiplex PCR assay. TCRdb took over this immuneACCESS table, retaining in-frame rearrangements with V and J assigned. Such tables are incomplete; in checked studies, under half of the missing clones stem from an unresolved V gene, and the remainder is unexplained. The table for this sample records around 28,000 clones. About a sixth of the sample rests with the top ten. The sequencing input was blood buffy coat. The origin of the receptors is a woman between 18 and 70 years old with a cervical HPV16 infection that either progressed to CIN3+ or cleared (not recorded which).

Turning to this clone: The observed sequence ends 3 residues before the CDR3 terminus, with the missing tail filled in from the germline J gene. The rearrangement uses TRBV6-2 or TRBV6-3 and TRBJ1-2; D might be TRBD1 (6 bases). CDR1 is MNHEY, CDR2 SVGEGT, per germline. The CDR3 totals 12 residues. The sequenced CDR3 bases are TGTGCCAGCAGAAACAGGGACGCGGGC. Protein sequence: CASRNRDAG. In full, the CDR3 reads CASRNRDAGYTF.

About this clone itself: The read ends 3 residues shy of where the CDR3 ends; the end is completed using the germline J gene. The chain recombines TRBV19 with TRBJ2-1; 13 bases fit TRBD2. CDR1 is LNHDA and CDR2 is SQIVND in the germline V gene (reference sequence). The CDR3 consists of 15 residues. Germline trimming cut 3 bases from V and 8 bases from J; bases unmatched to any gene: 4. The CDR3 spells CASSITSGGADEQFF. The covered CDR3 bases are TGTGCCAGTAGTATTACTAGCGGGGGGGCCGATGAG.

A remark on this clone: The read ends 3 residues before the CDR3 terminus; that terminus is restored from the germline J gene. This chain links TRBV9 with TRBJ2-5, with D perhaps TRBD1 (6 bases). CDR3 length: 15 amino acids. V was cut by 0 bases and J by 5 bases, with 14 bases left in between. CDR1 and CDR2 from the germline V gene are SGDLS and YYNGEE. The CDR3 protein is CASSVGTGMGETQYF. CDR3 DNA (partial): TGTGCCAGCAGCGTAGGCACAGGGATGGGGGAGACC.

A note on this clone: From the germline J gene comes the end of the CDR3, since the read stops 3 residues before it. The chain combines TRBV7-8 with TRBJ2-2; D unresolved. Germline V CDR1 and CDR2: SGHVS, FQNEAQ. This CDR3 spans 15 amino acids. The sequenced CDR3 bases are TGTGCCAGCAGCTTAGTGCTCCCAGGTGATTCACCG. This gives the protein CASSLVLPGDSP. The entire CDR3 is CASSLVLPGDSPLFF.

On this clone: The read terminates 3 residues before the CDR3 end, so the remaining end is supplied by the germline J gene. The rearrangement links TRBV5-1 to TRBJ2-6; tentatively, D is TRBD2 (6 bases). Looked up from germline, CDR1 is SGHRS and CDR2 is YFSETQ. V shed 1 base and J shed 0 bases, with 14 bases lying between them. The CDR3 covers 18 residues. Here the CDR3 reads CASSLSRDLSSGANVLTF. CDR3 DNA, as far as it was read: TGCGCCAGCAGCTTGTCGCGGGACTTGAGCTCTGGGGCCAACGTC.

Concerning this clone itself: Compared with germline, one end of the junction differs, possibly owing to a read error. The sequenced fragment ends 3 residues before the CDR3 boundary, so the rest is inferred from the germline J gene. The chain combines TRBV7-9 with TRBJ2-7; no clear D gene. The CDR3 loop spans 12 amino acids. From germline, CDR1 is SEHNR and CDR2 FQNEAQ (reference sequence). The CDR3 here is CSSRRAAYEQYF. CDR3 DNA (partial): TGTTCCAGCAGAAGGGCAGCCTACGAG.

As to this clone: The CDR3 goes on 3 residues after the read ends, and that part is filled in from the germline J gene. This chain joins TRBV5-1 and TRBJ2-3, with D maybe TRBD1 (5 bases). Germline V CDR1 and CDR2: SGHRS, YFSETQ. The CDR3 extends over 15 amino acids. The ends were cut back, 9 bases at V and 0 bases at J, with 17 bases in the middle. The CDR3 DNA, read in part, is TGCGCCACCATGAATGGGGCGATTAGCACAGATACG. It specifies CATMNGAISTDT. The CDR3 as a whole reads CATMNGAISTDTQYF.

With regard to this clone: The CDR3 goes on 3 residues after the read ends, and that part is filled in from the germline J gene. This sequence joins TRBV23-1 and TRBJ1-4, with TRBD1 matching over 12 bases. TRBV23-1 is labeled an ORF, and its function is uncertain. The CDR3 spans 16 residues. CDR3 sequence reads: CASRPSLGTGGGKLFF. The CDR3 bases that were read are TGCGCCAGCAGACCCTCCCTCGGGACAGGGGGCGGGAAA.

Comment on this clone: Read data end 3 residues before the CDR3 end; the end is taken from the germline J gene. This chain connects TRBV19 to TRBJ1-1, with D unclear. There are 13 residues in the CDR3. CDR1 and CDR2 from the germline V gene are LNHDA and SQIVND (reference sequence). V was shortened by 2 bases and J by 6 bases, with 10 bases between the two germline ends. The DNA read from the CDR3 is TGTGCCAGTAGTATAAACAAGGTTTCTGAA. It encodes CASSINKVSE. The CDR3 in full is CASSINKVSEAFF.

The CDR3 loop is CASSSTGGGSPLFF. The covered CDR3 bases are TGTGCCAGTAGCTCGACAGGGGGAGGTTCACCA. The gene calls are TRBV19 and TRBJ1-4, with 9 positions matching TRBD1. The read ends 3 residues before the CDR3 terminus; that terminus is restored from the germline J gene. Germline CDR1 is LNHDA and CDR2 is SQIVND (reference sequence). This CDR3 region has 14 residues.

To note about this clone: The read ends 3 residues shy of where the CDR3 ends; the end is completed using the germline J gene. The chain joins TRBV2 to TRBJ2-2; D is perhaps TRBD1 or TRBD2 (5 bases each). Germline CDR1 and CDR2: SNHLY and FYNNEI. The CDR3 has 11 amino acids. This CDR3 reads CASSVEGKLFF. Incomplete CDR3 DNA: TGTGCCAGCAGCGTCGAGGGGAAG.

A remark on this clone: With the read ending 3 residues before the CDR3 end, the germline J gene is used to fill in that end. V is TRBV18 and J is TRBJ1-2; D ambiguous. The CDR3 contains 16 residues. Germline assignment: CDR1 KGHSH and CDR2 LQKENI. The CDR3 sequence: CASSPPHPSHTDTYTF. The CDR3 bases that were read are TGTGCCAGCTCACCACCCCACCCCTCTCACACAGATACC.

In regard to this clone: An end of the junction differs from the germline gene, which may be a read error. The read ends 3 residues early relative to the CDR3; the germline J gene fills the gap. Distinct nucleotide sequences in the sample also encode this CDR3. The chain links TRBV30 to TRBJ1-3; unclear D gene. The germline V gene encodes CDR1 GTSNPN and CDR2 SVGIG (reference sequence). The CDR3 spans 18 residues. The sequenced CDR3 bases are TGTGCCTGGAGTTCGGAGTTAGGCAGACTTATCTCTGGAAACACG. It codes for CAWSSELGRLISGNT. Given in full, the CDR3 is CAWSSELGRLISGNTIYF.

As for this clone: Coverage ceases 3 residues before the CDR3 finishes, and the germline J gene fills in the end. The chain uses TRBV18 and TRBJ1-1; a weak D match, TRBD1 (5 bases). Germline CDR1 is KGHSH and CDR2 is LQKENI. This CDR3 contains 15 residues. The germline V and J ends were trimmed by 1 base and 0 bases, with 9 bases remaining between them. CDR3 DNA (partial): TGTGCCAGCTCACCACTGGACACCATGAACACTGAA. It is translated as CASSPLDTMNTE. The CDR3 as a whole reads CASSPLDTMNTEAFF.

With regard to this clone: The sequence runs out 3 residues before the end of the CDR3; the remainder is reconstructed from the germline J gene. The chain is built from TRBV18 and TRBJ1-2; D may be TRBD1 (5 bases). CDR3 length: 15 residues. Germline assignment: CDR1 KGHSH and CDR2 LQKENI. The sequenced CDR3 bases are TGTGCCAGCTCAGGGACTAGCCTCTTTGGGGATGAC. This translates into CASSGTSLFGDD. In full, the CDR3 reads CASSGTSLFGDDYTF.

The CDR3 spells CASSYRDNNEQFF. CDR3 DNA, as far as it was read: TGTGCCAGCAGTTACCGGGACAACAATGAG. This chain connects TRBV6-2 or TRBV6-3 to TRBJ2-1; possibly TRBD1 for D (6 bases). The CDR3 end falls 3 residues outside the read, so it is completed with the germline J gene. Germline values: CDR1 MNHEY, CDR2 SVGEGT. CDR3 length: 13 residues. V gave up 2 bases and J gave up 5 bases, with 7 bases separating them.

With respect to this clone: The read gets to within 3 residues of the CDR3 end, and the germline J gene fills in the rest. The chain employs TRBV7-2 and TRBJ1-2, with D uncertain. Germline V gene sequence: CDR1 SGHTA, CDR2 FQGNSA. The CDR3 has 13 residues. The CDR3 is CASSLYSGVDYTF. The CDR3 bases that were read are TGTGCCAGCAGCTTATATAGCGGGGTAGAC.

Worth noting for this clone: With the read ending 3 residues before the CDR3 end, the germline J gene is used to fill in that end. This chain links TRBV9 with TRBJ2-3, with 15 nucleotides matching TRBD2. J was trimmed by 5 bases and V by 4 bases; bases with no gene match: 8. Germline V lookup: CDR1 SGDLS, CDR2 YYNGEE. CDR3 length: 17 amino acids. CDR3 bases read: TGTGCCAGCAGCCCCGGACTAGCGGGGGGGCTGGAAGATACG. Translated: CASSPGLAGGLEDT. The whole CDR3 protein reads CASSPGLAGGLEDTQYF.

A note on this clone: Mismatch with germline at one junction end may stem from a read error. The CDR3 is cut off 3 residues early in the read; its end comes from the germline J gene. The V gene is TRBV19, the J gene TRBJ2-3; 7 bases agree with TRBD2. The CDR3 totals 17 residues. CDR1 and CDR2 from the germline V gene are LNHDA and SQIVND (reference sequence). CDR3 in amino acids: CASSIEGRGTVAETQYF. CDR3 DNA (partial): TGTGCCAGTAGTATAGAAGGGCGGGGGACCGTGGCAGAGACG.

As to this clone: The sequence runs out 3 residues before the end of the CDR3; the remainder is reconstructed from the germline J gene. The chain joins TRBV11-2 to TRBJ2-3; D remains unclear. CDR3 length: 13 amino acids. CDR1 and CDR2 from the germline V gene are SGHAT and FQNNGV. The CDR3 bases that were read are TGTGCCAGCAGCTTGAGGCGAGAAGGGACG. Residues: CASSLRREGT. The whole CDR3 sequence is CASSLRREGTQYF.

A remark on this clone: Sequencing ends 3 residues short of the CDR3 end; the germline J gene provides the rest. This chain links TRBV2 with TRBJ2-7; maybe TRBD1 (6 bases). In germline, CDR1 is SNHLY, CDR2 FYNNEI. Trimming left V 6 bases short and J 3 bases short, with 15 bases between. The length of the CDR3 is 14 residues. This chain's CDR3 is CASSPGALIYEQYF. CDR3 bases read: TGTGCCAGCAGCCCAGGGGCCCTCATCTACGAG.

A word on this clone: The CDR3 end falls 3 residues outside the read, so it is completed with the germline J gene. Distinct nucleotide sequences in the sample also encode this CDR3. V is TRBV6-2 or TRBV6-3 and J is TRBJ2-7, with TRBD1 as a possible D gene (9 bases). The CDR3 is made up of 12 amino acids. The germline V gene encodes CDR1 MNHEY and CDR2 SVGEGT. The CDR3 DNA, read in part, is TGTGCTAGCGGGGACAGGGCTTACGAG. Translating it yields CASGDRAYE. From start to end, the CDR3 is CASGDRAYEQYF.

Concerning this clone itself: The read ends 3 residues before the CDR3 terminus; that terminus is restored from the germline J gene. The J gene is TRBJ1-2, the V gene TRBV20-1; a weak D match, TRBD1 (5 bases). This CDR3 has 12 amino acids. Germline CDR1 is DFQATT and CDR2 is SNEGSKA (reference sequence). Trimming left V 3 bases short and J 3 bases short, with 8 bases between. CDR3 residues: CSASARDYGYTF. The sequenced part of the CDR3 DNA is TGCAGTGCTAGTGCCAGGGACTATGGC.

With regard to this clone: The read gets to within 3 residues of the CDR3 end, and the germline J gene fills in the rest. The chain has TRBV7-9 and TRBJ2-3; D remains unclear. Deletions cut 5 bases from V and 3 bases from J, with 6 bases between. CDR3 length: 12 amino acids. Germline V lookup: CDR1 SEHNR, CDR2 FQNEAQ (reference sequence). CDR3 DNA, as far as it was read: TGTGCCAGCAGCCCAAGGACAGATACG. This encodes CASSPRTDT. The CDR3 in its entirety is CASSPRTDTQYF.

As to this clone: The read terminates 3 residues ahead of where the CDR3 ends, so the germline J gene completes it. V gene TRBV23-1 combines with J gene TRBJ2-7, with TRBD1 identical over 8 bases. TRBV23-1 is annotated as an ORF whose role is uncertain. The ends lost 0 bases at V and 2 bases at J; junction bases unmatched: 12. The CDR3 has 18 amino acids. CDR3 sequence: CASSQSKDGQGETYEQYF. CDR3 DNA, as far as it was read: TGCGCCAGCAGTCAATCCAAAGACGGACAGGGAGAAACCTACGAG.

As to this clone: The sequenced fragment ends 3 residues before the CDR3 boundary, so the rest is inferred from the germline J gene. V gene TRBV19 combines with J gene TRBJ1-2; weak D call: TRBD1 (6 bases). The CDR3 has 12 residues. The germline V gene has CDR1 LNHDA and CDR2 SQIVND (reference sequence). Here the CDR3 reads CARDSRDYDYTF. CDR3 DNA, as far as it was read: TGTGCCAGGGACAGTAGAGACTACGAC.

Note on this clone: Read data end 3 residues before the CDR3 end; the end is taken from the germline J gene. V gene TRBV10-1 combines with J gene TRBJ2-3; TRBD1 is a possible D gene (6 bases). Germline assignment: CDR1 WNHNN and CDR2 SYGVQD (reference sequence). Trimming took off 7 bases at V and 2 bases at J, with 19 bases between the two ends. CDR3 size: 16 residues. The covered CDR3 bases are TGCGCCAGCACCGCTCATGGACAGAATCTCACAGATACG. Translating it yields CASTAHGQNLTDT. The whole CDR3 sequence reads CASTAHGQNLTDTQYF.